This TCR beta chain came from a study of tumor-infiltrating lymphocytes in primary liver carcinoma (dated by TCRdb to about 2017). Some background on the complete study: The five patients, three men and two women aged 30 to 69 years, had hepatocellular carcinoma (four) or combined HCC and intrahepatic cholangiocarcinoma (one). Tumors of the five patients were stage T1-T3 N0M0 with maximum diameters of about 4.2 to 10 cm. The 20 to 30 tumor region samples were profiled with Agilent mRNA microarrays so that TCRbeta repertoire diversity could be related to the local molecular phenotype. Roughly 3.5 to 7.13 million productive TCRbeta reads were obtained per sample, and no significant difference in read depth was found between tissue types. A total of 35 or so specimens from 5 patients, comprising some 25 tumor regions, 5 adjacent noncancerous liver tissues and 5 peripheral blood samples, were covered by TCRbeta repertoire sequencing. TCRbeta repertoire sequencing, expression microarrays and whole-exome sequencing were combined in the study across five regions of each liver tumor, with adjacent normal tissue and blood also included. Technical replicate repertoires showed high reproducibility, with mean shared-clone rates about 0.86 and correlation coefficients above 0.95. Overall study outcomes, separate from this receptor: Because only the TCR beta chain was sequenced and unpaired alpha chains were not captured, true repertoire diversity is likely underestimated. A significantly larger repertoire fraction was made up by the top 250 clones in tumors than in blood (p = 0.039). Only roughly 8-25% of top clones appeared in all five regions of a tumor, which suggests that tumor-infiltrating T cells are spatially heterogeneous. Only 4 or 5 patients were included in the study, and the authors note that the findings should be validated in a larger study. Repertoire overlap was higher between tumor regions (mean roughly 36%) than tumor-adjacent (around 17%) or tumor-blood (approximately 15%) pairs, consistent with antigen-driven expansion. Comparison of CD4+ and CD8+ T cell repertoires was precluded by the use of bulk unsorted samples.

The CDR3 covers 13 residues, taking in both the cysteine and the phenylalanine. Here the CDR3 DNA is all that survives: 39 bases in frame from base 1. This clonotype has just one count. Which antigen it targets is not known. No per-base quality is available; no much larger clone lies one base away. One read alone is a weak basis. Without any cell sorting, total RNA and DNA were extracted together from roughly 20-30 mg of bulk tissue using the AllPrep DNA/RNA mini kit. Between November 2015 and March 2016, roughly 5 patients in China with histopathologically diagnosed primary liver carcinoma had their tumors surgically resected. At the time of sampling, the patients had chronic HBV infection and had not received any treatment. Each tumor was sampled at five spatially separated regions: the superior, inferior, left-lateral and right-lateral poles and the tumor centre. According to histology, viable tumor cells made up more than 90% of every tumor sample. Fresh tumor and adjacent tissue pieces were bisected; one half was stored in RNAlater at -80°C, the other sent for histology.

TCRbeta-specific cDNA was reverse-transcribed from roughly 500 ng total RNA using a constant-region primer and ProtoScript II reverse transcriptase. The TCRbeta libraries were prepared through three rounds of nested multiplex PCR following a slightly modified ARM-PCR procedure. Multiplex TRBV1-TRBV30 forward primers and a Cbeta reverse primer were used in the first two PCR rounds, each of which was run for around 10 cycles. Sample barcodes and Illumina adapters were added in a final 25-cycle PCR using Deep VentR polymerase. Before sequencing, amplicons of 200-500 bp were gel-purified using a QIAquick gel extraction kit. The TCRbeta amplicons were sequenced with 250-bp paired-end reads on an Illumina HiSeq 2500. Per the source publication's procedure: Quality trimming of reads was performed with Trimmomatic v0.33, and paired reads were merged with FLASH v1.2.11 so that full CDR3 sequences could be recovered. V, D and J germline segments were assigned to the rearranged TCRbeta sequences by MiGEC v1.2.1b. Clonotype statistics, along with Shannon-Wiener diversity indices, were calculated using VDJtools v1.0.0. To reduce sampling bias, subsequent analyses other than the diversity analysis used only the 250 most abundant clonotypes in each sample. TCRdb applied fastp at Q25 and MiXCR to the public reads, then kept only in-frame beta chains. Here each entry gathers all rows of one CDR3 protein and keeps the most common genes and DNA. None of the V and J calls come from the authors' own analysis; TCRdb made them. The sample table shows under 85,000 distinct CDR3 sequences, and around 70% are seen once. The ten largest clones take up 15% to 20% of the sample.

The chain uses TRBV21-1 and TRBJ2-5. TRBV21-1 is designated a pseudogene. The sequence derives from a man aged 35 to 55 with primary liver carcinoma and hepatitis B virus infection. The sample was liver tumor tissue from sampling region 1. The cell subset or site label on this specimen signifies: tumor region T1, superior pole. The sequenced DNA is TGTGCCAACAGCTCACACGACGGCGAGACCCAGTACTTC. Translation gives CANSSHDGETQYF.